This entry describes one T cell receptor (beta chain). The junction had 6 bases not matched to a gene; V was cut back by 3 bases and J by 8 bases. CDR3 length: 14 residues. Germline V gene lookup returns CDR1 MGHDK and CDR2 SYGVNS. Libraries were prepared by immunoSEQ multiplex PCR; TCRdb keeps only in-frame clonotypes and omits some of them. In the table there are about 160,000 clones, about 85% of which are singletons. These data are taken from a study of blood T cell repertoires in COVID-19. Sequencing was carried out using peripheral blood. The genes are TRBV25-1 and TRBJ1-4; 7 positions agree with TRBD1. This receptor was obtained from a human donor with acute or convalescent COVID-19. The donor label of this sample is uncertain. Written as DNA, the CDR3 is TGTGCCAGCAGTGAGGGACAGCCCCTCGAAAAACTGTTTTTT. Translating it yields CASSEGQPLEKLFF.